The T cell receptor beta chain described here comes from a study of T cells after yellow fever vaccination. The CDR3 has 12 amino acids. Trimming removed 5 bases from V and 3 bases from J, with 7 bases in between. CDR1 is LNHDA, CDR2 SQIVND, per germline (reference sequence). Each CDR3 protein is one row after TCRdb ran MiXCR on the 5' RACE reads. The data hold approximately 550,000 distinct CDR3 sequences, with less than 20% observed a single time. This TCR derives from a young man who received the YFV17D yellow fever vaccine. Sequences were derived from PBMCs, sampled 15 days after the yellow fever booster vaccination. The chain links TRBV19 to TRBJ1-2, with D unclear. CDR3 coding DNA: TGTGCCAGTAGTCGGTGGGACTATGGCTACACCTTC. Translation: CASSRWDYGYTF.